The rows below give T cell receptor beta chains drawn from one sample of a study of identical twins. Each CDR3 protein gets one entry after TCRdb re-called the 5' RACE reads with MiXCR. The sample has roughly 720,000 distinct CDR3 sequences; roughly 18% are singletons. The same sample was also studied in work on T cells expressing NK-cell markers.

The material sequenced was PBMCs. These receptors were obtained from a woman aged 18-30 years in good health. Both conserved end residues are part of each CDR3. The D gene is left open where the match is weak. Clone size is shown for a subset of rows, as once, few, many or a class of expanded clone.

TRBD2	TRBV20-1	TRBJ2-7	-	15	CSAGGLAGPTYEQYF	TGCAGTGCTGGGGGACTAGCAGGCCCGACCTACGAGCAGTACTTC
-	TRBV7-3	TRBJ2-1	-	15	CASSPRGDLYNEQFF	TGTGCCAGCAGCCCCCGCGGGGACCTCTACAATGAGCAGTTCTTC
-	TRBV7-7	TRBJ2-7	-	14	CASSLGDNLSEQYF	TGTGCTAGCAGCTTAGGGGACAACTTAAGTGAGCAGTACTTC
-	TRBV25-1	TRBJ2-7	few	14	CASSDWNQGNEQYF	TGTGCCAGCAGTGATTGGAATCAGGGTAACGAGCAGTACTTC
-	TRBV5-1	TRBJ2-5	-	14	CATRGGGAQETQYF	TGCGCCACCAGAGGAGGGGGGGCCCAGGAGACCCAGTACTTC
-	TRBV29-1	TRBJ1-2	-	14	CSVEGRTINYGYTF	TGCAGCGTTGAAGGTCGGACGATTAACTATGGCTACACCTTC
-	TRBV24-1	TRBJ2-1	few	15	CATSDLLGPTREQFF	TGTGCCACCAGTGATTTGTTGGGACCTACTCGCGAGCAGTTCTTC
TRBD1	TRBV6-5	TRBJ1-2	-	16	CASSYKGTGAGYGYTF	TGTGCCAGCAGTTACAAGGGTACAGGGGCAGGCTATGGCTACACCTTC
-	TRBV30	TRBJ1-1	-	13	CAWTQVLNTEAFF	TGTGCCTGGACGCAGGTCTTGAACACTGAAGCTTTCTTT
TRBD2	TRBV20-1	TRBJ2-3	-	17	CSASYWAGGVSTDTQYF	TGCAGTGCTAGTTATTGGGCGGGGGGGGTTAGCACAGATACGCAGTATTTT
-	TRBV4-2	TRBJ2-7	few	14	CASSLKPVRGEQYF	TGTGCCAGCAGCCTGAAGCCGGTTCGAGGGGAGCAGTACTTC
TRBD2	TRBV29-1	TRBJ2-2	many	16	CSAAGGPSSNTGELFF	TGCAGCGCGGCGGGGGGACCAAGTTCCAACACCGGGGAGCTGTTTTTT
-	TRBV3-1	TRBJ2-5	once	14	CASSQDKELGTQYF	TGTGCCAGCAGCCAAGATAAGGAGTTAGGGACCCAGTACTTC
-	TRBV25-1	TRBJ2-1	few	15	CASSEIGESYNEQFF	TGTGCCAGCAGTGAAATAGGGGAGTCCTACAATGAGCAGTTCTTC
-	TRBV9	TRBJ2-3	-	16	CASSVSFGDYTDTQYF	TGTGCCAGCAGCGTATCATTTGGTGACTACACAGATACGCAGTATTTT
-	TRBV5-5	TRBJ2-1	-	12	CASEGERDEQFF	TGTGCCAGCGAAGGAGAGAGAGATGAGCAGTTCTTC
TRBD1	TRBV12-3/TRBV12-4	TRBJ1-2	-	12	CASRPTGEGYTF	TGTGCCAGCAGACCGACAGGGGAGGGCTACACCTTC
-	TRBV11-1	TRBJ2-7	-	15	CASSLERGETYEQYF	TGTGCCAGCAGCTTAGAACGCGGGGAAACCTACGAGCAGTACTTC
TRBD1	TRBV5-1	TRBJ2-3	-	14	CASAGTGVSDTQYF	TGCGCCAGCGCCGGGACAGGGGTGTCGGATACGCAGTATTTT
-	TRBV5-1	TRBJ2-3	-	13	CASNRDSTDTQYF	TGCGCCAGCAACAGGGACAGCACAGATACGCAGTATTTT
TRBD2	TRBV2	TRBJ2-1	-	18	CASRDPIRLAGGNNEQFF	TGTGCCAGCAGAGATCCCATACGACTAGCGGGAGGGAACAATGAGCAGTTCTTC
-	TRBV7-9	TRBJ1-4	-	14	CASRDRGWNEKLFF	TGTGCCAGCAGAGATCGGGGTTGGAATGAAAAACTGTTTTTT
-	TRBV20-1	TRBJ1-1	few	12	CSARSDRVEAFF	TGCAGTGCTAGATCCGACAGAGTTGAAGCTTTCTTT
TRBD1	TRBV5-4	TRBJ1-1	few	16	CASSSKATGGGTEAFF	TGTGCCAGCAGCTCGAAAGCCACAGGGGGGGGTACTGAAGCTTTCTTT
TRBD1	TRBV12-3/TRBV12-4	TRBJ1-2	-	16	CASTPTGDYFPGSYTF	TGTGCCAGCACTCCGACAGGGGACTATTTCCCCGGGAGCTACACCTTC
-	TRBV6-5	TRBJ2-3	-	15	CASSYSGHGTDTQYF	TGTGCCAGCAGTTACTCCGGACACGGCACAGATACGCAGTATTTT
TRBD2	TRBV24-1	TRBJ2-3	-	14	CATSERSASGTQYF	TGTGCCACCAGTGAACGTTCGGCTAGCGGGACGCAGTATTTT
TRBD1	TRBV5-1	TRBJ2-7	few	15	CASSLMFDRAYEQYF	TGCGCCAGCAGCTTAATGTTTGACAGGGCCTACGAGCAGTACTTC
-	TRBV5-1	TRBJ1-1	few	13	CASSVDFNTEAFF	TGCGCCAGCAGCGTGGATTTTAACACTGAAGCTTTCTTT